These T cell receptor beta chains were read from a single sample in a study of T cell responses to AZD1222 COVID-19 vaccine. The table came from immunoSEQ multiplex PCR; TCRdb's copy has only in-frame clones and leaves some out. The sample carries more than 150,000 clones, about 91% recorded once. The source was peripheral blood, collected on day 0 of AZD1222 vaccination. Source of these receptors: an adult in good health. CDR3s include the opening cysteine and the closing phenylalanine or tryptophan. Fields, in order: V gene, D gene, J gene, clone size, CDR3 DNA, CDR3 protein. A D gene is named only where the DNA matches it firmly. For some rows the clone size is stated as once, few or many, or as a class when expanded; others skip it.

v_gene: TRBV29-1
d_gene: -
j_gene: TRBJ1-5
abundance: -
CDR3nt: TGCAGCGTTGGTTCGGCACTTAATCAGCCCCAGCATTTT
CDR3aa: CSVGSALNQPQHF

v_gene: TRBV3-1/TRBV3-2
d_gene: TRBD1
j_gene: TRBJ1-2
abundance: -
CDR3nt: TGTGCCAGCAGCCAGGGGACAGGGTCCCATGGCTACACCTTC
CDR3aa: CASSQGTGSHGYTF

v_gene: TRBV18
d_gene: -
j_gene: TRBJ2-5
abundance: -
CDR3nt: TGTGCCAGCTCCCAGGCCCAAGAGACCCAGTACTTC
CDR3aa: CASSQAQETQYF

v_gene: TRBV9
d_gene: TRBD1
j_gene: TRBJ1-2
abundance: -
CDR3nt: TGTGCCAGCAGCGTCGGACAGGGGTCGGGTGGCTACACCTTC
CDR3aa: CASSVGQGSGGYTF

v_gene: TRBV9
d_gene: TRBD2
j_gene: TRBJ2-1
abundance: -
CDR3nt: TGTGCCAGCAGCGTAATGGCGGGAGTTAGGGATGAGCAGTTCTTC
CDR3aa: CASSVMAGVRDEQFF

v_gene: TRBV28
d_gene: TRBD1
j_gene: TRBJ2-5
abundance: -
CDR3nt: TGTGCCAGCAAACGGGACAGGGGATTTGCCCAGTACTTC
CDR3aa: CASKRDRGFAQYF

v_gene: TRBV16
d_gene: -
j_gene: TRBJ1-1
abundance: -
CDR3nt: TGTGCCAGCAGCCAATACCCCCGGGCGGGAACTGAAGCTTTCTTT
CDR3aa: CASSQYPRAGTEAFF

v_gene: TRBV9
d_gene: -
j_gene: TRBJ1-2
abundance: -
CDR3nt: TGTGCCAGCAGCGGGCCGGGTCCCACTTATGGCTACACCTTC
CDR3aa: CASSGPGPTYGYTF

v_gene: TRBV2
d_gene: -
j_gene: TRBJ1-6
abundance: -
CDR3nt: TGTGCCAGCGGAAGGGCAGACGCCGATTCACCCCTCCACTTT
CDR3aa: CASGRADADSPLHF

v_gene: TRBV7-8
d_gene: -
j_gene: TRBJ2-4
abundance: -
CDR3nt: TGTGCCAGCAGCTTAGAGGTAACAGGGCTAGCCAAAAACATTCAGTACTTC
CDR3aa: CASSLEVTGLAKNIQYF

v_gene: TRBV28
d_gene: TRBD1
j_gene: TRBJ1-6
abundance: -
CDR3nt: TGTGCCAGCAAATGGACAGGAACGTCACCCCTCCACTTT
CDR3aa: CASKWTGTSPLHF

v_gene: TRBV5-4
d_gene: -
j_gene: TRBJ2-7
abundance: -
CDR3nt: TGTGCCAGCAGCTTGGTGGGCAGACCCTACGAGCAGTACTTC
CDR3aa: CASSLVGRPYEQYF

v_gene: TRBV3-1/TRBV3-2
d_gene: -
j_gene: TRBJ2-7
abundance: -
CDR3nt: TGTGCCAGCAGCCAAGGGACAGCCTCATCCTACGAGCAGTACTTC
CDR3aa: CASSQGTASSYEQYF

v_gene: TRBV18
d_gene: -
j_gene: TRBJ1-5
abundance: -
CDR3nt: TGTGCCAGCTCACCACAACAGGGCAATCAGCCCCAGCATTTT
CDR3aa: CASSPQQGNQPQHF

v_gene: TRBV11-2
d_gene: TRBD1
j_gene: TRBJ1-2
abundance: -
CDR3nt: TGTGCCAGCAGCTTAGGTGACAGGGCGAGGCCGATCTATGGCTACACCTTC
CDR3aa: CASSLGDRARPIYGYTF

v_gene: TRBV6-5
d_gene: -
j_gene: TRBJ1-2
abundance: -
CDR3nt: TGTGCCAGCAGTTACTCCGGCGGTTATGGCTACACCTTC
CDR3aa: CASSYSGGYGYTF

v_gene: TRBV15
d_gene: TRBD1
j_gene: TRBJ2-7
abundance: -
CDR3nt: TGTGCCACCAGCAGCCAGGGGGCCGGCGAGCAGTACTTC
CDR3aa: CATSSQGAGEQYF

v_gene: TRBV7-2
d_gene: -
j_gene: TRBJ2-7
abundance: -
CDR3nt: TGTGCCAGCAGCCCGCGGGTCGGTGTAGGGTACGAGCAGTACTTC
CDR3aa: CASSPRVGVGYEQYF

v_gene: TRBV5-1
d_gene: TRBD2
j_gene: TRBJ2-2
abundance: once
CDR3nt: TGCGCCAGCAGCTTGGCGCCTAGCGGCACCGGGGAGCTGTTTTTT
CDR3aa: CASSLAPSGTGELFF

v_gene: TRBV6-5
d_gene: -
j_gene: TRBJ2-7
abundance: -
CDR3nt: TGTGCCAGCAGTAAGGGGGCGGGAGAGCAGTACTTC
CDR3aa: CASSKGAGEQYF

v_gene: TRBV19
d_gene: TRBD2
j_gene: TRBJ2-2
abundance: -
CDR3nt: TGTGCCAGTACCCCCTGGGCTAGCGGGAGTCACACCGGGGAGCTGTTTTTT
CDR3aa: CASTPWASGSHTGELFF

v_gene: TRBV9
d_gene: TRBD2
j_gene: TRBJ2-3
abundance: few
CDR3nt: TGTGCCAGCAGCACTACTTTAGCGGGAGGGATCACAGATACGCAGTATTTT
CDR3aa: CASSTTLAGGITDTQYF

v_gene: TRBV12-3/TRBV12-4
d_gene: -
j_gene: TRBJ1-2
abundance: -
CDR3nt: TGTGCCAGCAGTACGAGGGTGGGTCGGACGCACACCTTC
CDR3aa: CASSTRVGRTHTF

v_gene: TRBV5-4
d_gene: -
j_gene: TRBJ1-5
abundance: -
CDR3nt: TGTGCCAGCAGCGCCGGGCCGGGCCTCCATCAGCCCCAGCATTTT
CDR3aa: CASSAGPGLHQPQHF

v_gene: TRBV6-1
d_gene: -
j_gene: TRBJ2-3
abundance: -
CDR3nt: TGTGCCAGCAGTGAATCTATCGGGGCGAGCACAGATACGCAGTATTTT
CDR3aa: CASSESIGASTDTQYF

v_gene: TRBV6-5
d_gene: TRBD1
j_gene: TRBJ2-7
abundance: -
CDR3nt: TGTGCCAGCAGTTACTCGAGACAGGGCGGCTACGAGCAGTACTTC
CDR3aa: CASSYSRQGGYEQYF

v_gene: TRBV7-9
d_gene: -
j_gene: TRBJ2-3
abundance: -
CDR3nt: TGTGCCAGCAGCTTCTCAGATACGCAGTATTTT
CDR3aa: CASSFSDTQYF

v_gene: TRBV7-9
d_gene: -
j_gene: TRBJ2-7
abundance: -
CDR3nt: TGTGCCAGCAGCTCCATGGCCTACGAGCAGTACTTC
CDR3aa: CASSSMAYEQYF

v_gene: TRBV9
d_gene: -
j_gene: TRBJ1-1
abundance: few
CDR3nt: TGTGCCAGCAGCCCACACTACGGGGGGAACACTGAAGCTTTCTTT
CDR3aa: CASSPHYGGNTEAFF

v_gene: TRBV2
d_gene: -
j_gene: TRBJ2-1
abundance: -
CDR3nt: TGTGCCAGCAGTGATCACGGGAGCACCTACAATGAGCAGTTCTTC
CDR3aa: CASSDHGSTYNEQFF

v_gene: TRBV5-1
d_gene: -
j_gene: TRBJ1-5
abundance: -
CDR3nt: TGCGCCAGCAGCTTGGAGGGTCAGCCCCAGCATTTT
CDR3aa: CASSLEGQPQHF

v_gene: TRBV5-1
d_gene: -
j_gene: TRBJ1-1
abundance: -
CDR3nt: TGCGCCAGCAGCTCGGCTAGGGTGAAGAACACTGAAGCTTTCTTT
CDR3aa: CASSSARVKNTEAFF

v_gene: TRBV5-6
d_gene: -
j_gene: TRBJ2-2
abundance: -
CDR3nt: TGTGCCAGCAGCGCTGCCGGGACTAACACCGGGGAGCTGTTTTTT
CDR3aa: CASSAAGTNTGELFF

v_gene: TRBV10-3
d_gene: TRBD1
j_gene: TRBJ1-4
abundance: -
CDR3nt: TGTGCCATCAGTGATGCCCAAGGGAGGGGGCATGAAAAACTGTTTTTT
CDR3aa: CAISDAQGRGHEKLFF

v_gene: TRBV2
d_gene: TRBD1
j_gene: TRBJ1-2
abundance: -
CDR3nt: TGTGCCAGCAGCCTAACAGGGGTCGACTCCTATGGCTACACCTTC
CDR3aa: CASSLTGVDSYGYTF

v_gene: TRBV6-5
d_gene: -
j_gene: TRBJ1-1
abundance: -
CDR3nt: TGTGCCAGCCGACAAGAGGGGGGACTAGGTTTCTTT
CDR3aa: CASRQEGGLGFF

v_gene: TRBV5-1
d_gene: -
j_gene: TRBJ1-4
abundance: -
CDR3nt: TGCGCCAGCAGGGTCGGGGAAAAACTGTTTTTT
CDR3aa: CASRVGEKLFF

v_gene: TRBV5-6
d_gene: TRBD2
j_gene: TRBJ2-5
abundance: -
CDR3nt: TGTGCCAGCAGCGGGACCCGGGGGACTAGCGGGCTCCAAGAGACCCAGTACTTC
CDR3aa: CASSGTRGTSGLQETQYF

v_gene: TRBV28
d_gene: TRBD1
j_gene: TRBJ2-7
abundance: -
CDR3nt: TGTGCCAGCAATAGCCCAGGGGGCGGGTCCCGCTACGAGCAGTACTTC
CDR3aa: CASNSPGGGSRYEQYF

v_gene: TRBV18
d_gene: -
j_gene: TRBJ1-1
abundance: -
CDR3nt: TGTGCCAGCTCACCAAAAACGGGGGGATGGAACACTGAAGCTTTCTTT
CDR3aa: CASSPKTGGWNTEAFF

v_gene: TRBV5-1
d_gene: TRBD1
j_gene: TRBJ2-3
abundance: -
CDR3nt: TGCGCCAGCAGCTCAAGGACAGGGGAGGATACGCAGTATTTT
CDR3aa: CASSSRTGEDTQYF

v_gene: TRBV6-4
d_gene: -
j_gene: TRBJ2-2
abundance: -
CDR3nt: TGTGCCAGCAGCCTCGAGGCGGATAACGCCGGGGAGCTGTTTTTT
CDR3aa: CASSLEADNAGELFF

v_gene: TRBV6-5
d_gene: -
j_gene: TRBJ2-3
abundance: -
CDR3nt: TGTGCCAGCAGCCCAACAGTTGGAGATACGCAGTATTTT
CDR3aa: CASSPTVGDTQYF

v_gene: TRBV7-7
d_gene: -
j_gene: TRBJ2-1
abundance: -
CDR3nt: TGTGCTAGCAGCTTAGCGTCGGGGCCGTTGCTCTTC
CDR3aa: CASSLASGPLLF

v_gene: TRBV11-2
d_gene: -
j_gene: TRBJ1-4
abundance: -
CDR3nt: TGTGCCAGCAGCTTAGCTAGAGGCCGAGGGACTAATGAAAAACTGTTTTTT
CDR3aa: CASSLARGRGTNEKLFF

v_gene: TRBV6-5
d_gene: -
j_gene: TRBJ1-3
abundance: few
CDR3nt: TGTGCCAGCAGAGGGGGGAACGGAAACACCATATATTTT
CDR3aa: CASRGGNGNTIYF

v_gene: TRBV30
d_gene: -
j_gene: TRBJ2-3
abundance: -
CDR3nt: TGTGCCTGGAGTCTTCGGCAGGGCGGTACAGATACGCAGTATTTT
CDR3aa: CAWSLRQGGTDTQYF

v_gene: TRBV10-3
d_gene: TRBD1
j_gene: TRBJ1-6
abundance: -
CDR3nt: TGTGCCGCGCAGGGGGCCAGTTCACCCCTCCACTTT
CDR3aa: CAAQGASSPLHF

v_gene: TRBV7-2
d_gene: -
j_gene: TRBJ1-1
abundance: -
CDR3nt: TGTGCCAGCAGCTCTCAATCCGACGGTACTGAAGCTTTCTTT
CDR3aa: CASSSQSDGTEAFF